This entry concerns a single T cell receptor beta chain. Assay used: immunoSEQ multiplex PCR; TCRdb lists only in-frame clones, some missing. The table records 1 million to 1.2 million clones, 70% to 85% of them present only once. This specimen comes from a study of shared clonotypes between healthy human individuals. V lost 0 bases, J lost 1 base, and 7 bases stayed unmatched. Looked up from germline, CDR1 is SGDLS and CDR2 is YYNGEE. The CDR3 loop spans 18 amino acids. The chain uses TRBV9 and TRBJ2-2; 9 positions match TRBD1. Sequenced input: memory CD4+ T cells from PBMCs. The subset: CD45RA-negative fraction. This TCR derives from a man younger than 30 in good health. Some clones in this sample may be carry-over from other donors' samples. The CDR3 spells CASSVGGLGQGNTGELFF. The CDR3, as DNA: TGTGCCAGCAGCGTAGGAGGATTGGGACAGGGGAACACCGGGGAGCTGTTTTTT.